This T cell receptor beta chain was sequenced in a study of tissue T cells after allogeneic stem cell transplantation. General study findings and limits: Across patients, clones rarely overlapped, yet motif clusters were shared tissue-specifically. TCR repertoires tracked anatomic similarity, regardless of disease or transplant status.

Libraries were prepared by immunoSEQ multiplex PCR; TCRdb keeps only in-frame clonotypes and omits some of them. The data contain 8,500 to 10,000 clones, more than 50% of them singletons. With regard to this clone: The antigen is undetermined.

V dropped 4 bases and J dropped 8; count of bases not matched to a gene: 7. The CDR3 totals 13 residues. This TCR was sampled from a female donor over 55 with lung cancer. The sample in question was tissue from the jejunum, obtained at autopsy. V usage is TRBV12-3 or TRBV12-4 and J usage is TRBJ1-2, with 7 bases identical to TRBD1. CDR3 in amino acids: CASSSTGMYGYTF. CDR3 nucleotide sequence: TGTGCCAGCAGTTCGACAGGGATGTACGGCTACACCTTC.